This T cell receptor beta chain was identified in a study of CD8 T cells in Susac syndrome. RNA amounts of roughly 0.5 to 1 ug underwent reverse transcription with random hexamers. TCRdb used MiXCR to reprocess the immunoSEQ multiplex PCR reads, holding one entry per CDR3 protein. This repertoire shows 95,000 to 150,000 distinct CDR3 sequences, roughly 95% found once; its top ten account for approximately 0.15%. The CDR3 has 12 amino acids. Trimming shortened V by 3 bases and J by 10 bases, and 10 bases separated the two germline ends. Specimen: CD4+ T cells from PBMCs. The chain combines TRBV12-3 or TRBV12-4 with TRBJ2-1; D might be TRBD1 or TRBD2, each matching 5 bases. The clonotype was recovered from a human donor with Susac syndrome. CDR3 DNA sequence: TGTGCCAGCAGTTTCCTAGAGGGGGAGCAGTTCTTC. Amino acids: CASSFLEGEQFF.